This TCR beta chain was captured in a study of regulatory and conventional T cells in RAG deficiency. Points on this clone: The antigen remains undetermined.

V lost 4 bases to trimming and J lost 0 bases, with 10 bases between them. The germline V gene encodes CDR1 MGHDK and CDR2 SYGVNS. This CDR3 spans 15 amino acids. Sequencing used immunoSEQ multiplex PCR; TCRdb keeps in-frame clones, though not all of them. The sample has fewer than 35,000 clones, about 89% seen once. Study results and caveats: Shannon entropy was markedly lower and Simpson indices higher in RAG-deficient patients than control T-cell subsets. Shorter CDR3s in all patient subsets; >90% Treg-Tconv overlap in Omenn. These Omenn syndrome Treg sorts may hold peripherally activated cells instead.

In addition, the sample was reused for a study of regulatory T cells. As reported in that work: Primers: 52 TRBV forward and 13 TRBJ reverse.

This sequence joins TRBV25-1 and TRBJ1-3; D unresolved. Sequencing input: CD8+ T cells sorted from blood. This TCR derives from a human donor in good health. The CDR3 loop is CASSGRHSSGNTIYF. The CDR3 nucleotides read TGTGCCAGCAGTGGGAGACACAGCTCTGGAAACACCATATATTTT.